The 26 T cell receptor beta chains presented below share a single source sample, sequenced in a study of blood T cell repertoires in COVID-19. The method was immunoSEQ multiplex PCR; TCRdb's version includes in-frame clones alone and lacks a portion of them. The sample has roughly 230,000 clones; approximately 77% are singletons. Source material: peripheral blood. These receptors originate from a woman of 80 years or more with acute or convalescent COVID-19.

In DNA, the CDR3 is TGTGCCAGCAGCCTTATAGCGGGGGCCTTAGGGAATGAGCAGTTCTTC. This encodes CASSLIAGALGNEQFF. V is TRBV7-2 and J is TRBJ2-1; TRBD2 matches at 9 bases. V lost 5 bases to trimming and J lost 7 bases; unmatched junction nucleotides: 12. Germline CDR1 is SGHTA and CDR2 is FQGNSA. The CDR3 extends over 16 amino acids. Full variable domain (outside the CDR3, taken from reference TRBV7-2 and TRBJ2-1): GAGVSQSPSNKVTEKGKDVELRCDPISGHTALYWYRQSLGQGLEFLIYFQGNSAPDKSGLPSDRFSAERTGGSVSTLTIQRTQQEDSAVYLCASSLIAGALGNEQFFGPGTRLTVL.

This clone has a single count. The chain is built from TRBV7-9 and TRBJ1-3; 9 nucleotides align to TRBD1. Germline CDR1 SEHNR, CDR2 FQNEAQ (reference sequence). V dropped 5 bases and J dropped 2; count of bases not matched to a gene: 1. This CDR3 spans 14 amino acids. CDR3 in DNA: TGTGCCAGCAGCCGGACAGGGGCTGGAAACACCATATATTTT. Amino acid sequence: CASSRTGAGNTIYF.

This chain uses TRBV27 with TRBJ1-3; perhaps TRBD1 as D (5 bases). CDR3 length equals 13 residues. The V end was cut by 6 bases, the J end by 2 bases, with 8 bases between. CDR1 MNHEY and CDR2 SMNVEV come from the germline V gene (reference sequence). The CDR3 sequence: CASRRGAGNTIYF. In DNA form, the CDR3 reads TGTGCCAGCAGAAGGGGTGCTGGAAACACCATATATTTT.

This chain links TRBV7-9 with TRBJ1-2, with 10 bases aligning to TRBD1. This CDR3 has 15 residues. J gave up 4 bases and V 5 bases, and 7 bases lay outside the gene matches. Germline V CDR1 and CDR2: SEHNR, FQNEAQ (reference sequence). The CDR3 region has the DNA TGTGCCAGCAGCAAGACAGGGGGCGCGGGCTATGGCTACACCTTC. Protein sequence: CASSKTGGAGYGYTF. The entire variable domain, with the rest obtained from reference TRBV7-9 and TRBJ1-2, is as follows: DTGVSQNPRHKITKRGQNVTFRCDPISEHNRLYWYRQTLGQGPEFLTYFQNEAQLEKSRLLSDRFSAERPKGSFSTLEIQRTEQGDSAMYLCASSKTGGAGYGYTFGSGTRLTVV.

The CDR3 protein is CASSPGQGLNEKLFF. For the CDR3, the DNA is TGTGCCAGCTCACCAGGACAGGGACTTAATGAAAAACTGTTTTTT. This chain connects TRBV18 to TRBJ1-4, with 8 bases aligning to TRBD1. Trimming took 2 bases from V and 4 from J; bases not matched to a gene: 3. This CDR3 is 15 amino acids long. Germline values: CDR1 KGHSH, CDR2 LQKENI.

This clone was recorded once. CDR3 sequence: CASSSGVDRVRTDTQYF. The CDR3 bases are TGTGCCAGCAGCTCAGGAGTCGACAGAGTTCGCACAGATACGCAGTATTTT. The J gene is TRBJ2-3, the V gene TRBV9, with D possibly matching TRBD1 (5 bases). Trimming shortened V by 4 bases and J by 1 base, and 19 bases separated the two germline ends. Per germline, CDR1 SGDLS and CDR2 YYNGEE. The CDR3 has 17 residues. Supplemented by reference TRBV9 and TRBJ2-3, the full variable domain reads DSGVTQTPKHLITATGQRVTLRCSPRSGDLSVYWYQQSLDQGLQFLIQYYNGEERAKGNILERFSAQQFPDLHSELNLSSLELGDSALYFCASSSGVDRVRTDTQYFGPGTRLTVL.

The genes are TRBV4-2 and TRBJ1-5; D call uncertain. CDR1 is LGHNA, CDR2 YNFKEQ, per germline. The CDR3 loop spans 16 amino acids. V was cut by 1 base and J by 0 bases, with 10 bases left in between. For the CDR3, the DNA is TGTGCCAGCAGCCAAGTCCGGGGTAATAGCAATCAGCCCCAGCATTTT. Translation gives CASSQVRGNSNQPQHF.

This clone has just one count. The DNA of the CDR3 is TGTGCCAGCAGCGTGGACAGGCCAACTAATGAAAAACTGTTTTTT. Protein: CASSVDRPTNEKLFF. V usage is TRBV7-2 and J usage is TRBJ1-4; 7 positions match TRBD1. V dropped 5 bases and J dropped 0; count of bases not matched to a gene: 3. This CDR3 is 15 amino acids long. CDR1 and CDR2 (germline): SGHTA, FQGNSA.

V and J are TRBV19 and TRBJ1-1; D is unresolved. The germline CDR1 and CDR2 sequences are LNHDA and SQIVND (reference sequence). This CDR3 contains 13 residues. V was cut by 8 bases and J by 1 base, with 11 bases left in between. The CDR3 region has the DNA TGTGCCAGTCAGACTACAGCGAACACTGAAGCTTTCTTT. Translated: CASQTTANTEAFF. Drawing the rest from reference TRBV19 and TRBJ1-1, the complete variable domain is DGGITQSPKYLFRKEGQNVTLSCEQNLNHDAMYWYRQDPGQGLRLIYYSQIVNDFQKGDIAEGYSVSREKKESFPLTVTSAQKNPTAFYLCASQTTANTEAFFGQGTRLTVV.

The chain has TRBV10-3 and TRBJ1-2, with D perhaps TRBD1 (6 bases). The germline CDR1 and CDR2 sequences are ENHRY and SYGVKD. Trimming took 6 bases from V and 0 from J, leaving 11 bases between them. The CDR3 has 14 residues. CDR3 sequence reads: CAIRDSSTNYGYTF. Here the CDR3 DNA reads TGTGCCATCAGGGACAGCTCCACTAACTATGGCTACACCTTC.

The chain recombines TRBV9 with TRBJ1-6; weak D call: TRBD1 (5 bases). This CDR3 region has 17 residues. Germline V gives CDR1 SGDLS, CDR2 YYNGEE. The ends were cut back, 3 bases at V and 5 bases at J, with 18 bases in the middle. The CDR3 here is CASSDTAKGQDNSPLHF. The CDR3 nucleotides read TGTGCCAGCAGCGATACAGCCAAGGGGCAGGATAATTCACCCCTCCACTTT.

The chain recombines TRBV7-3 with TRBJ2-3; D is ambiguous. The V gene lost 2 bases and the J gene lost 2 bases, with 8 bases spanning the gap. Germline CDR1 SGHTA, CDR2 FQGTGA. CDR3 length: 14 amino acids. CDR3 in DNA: TGTGCCAGCAGCTTAGGGCTAACCACAGATACGCAGTATTTT. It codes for CASSLGLTTDTQYF.

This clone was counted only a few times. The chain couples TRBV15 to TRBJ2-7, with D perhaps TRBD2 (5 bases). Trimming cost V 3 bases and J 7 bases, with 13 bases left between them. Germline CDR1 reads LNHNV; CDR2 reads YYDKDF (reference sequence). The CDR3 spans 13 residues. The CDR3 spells CATSSSSPGEQYF. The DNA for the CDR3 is TGTGCCACCAGCAGTAGTTCTCCGGGAGAGCAGTACTTC.

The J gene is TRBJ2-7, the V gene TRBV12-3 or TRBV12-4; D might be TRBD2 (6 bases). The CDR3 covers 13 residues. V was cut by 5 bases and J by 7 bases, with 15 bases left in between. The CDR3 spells CASSPLASREQYF. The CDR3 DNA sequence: TGTGCCAGCAGTCCTCTAGCGTCTAGGGAGCAGTACTTC.

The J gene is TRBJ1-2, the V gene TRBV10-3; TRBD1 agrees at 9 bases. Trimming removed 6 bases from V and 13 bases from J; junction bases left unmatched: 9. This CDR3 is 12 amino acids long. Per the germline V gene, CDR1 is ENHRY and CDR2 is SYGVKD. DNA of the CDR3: TGTGCCATCAGCGAACCGGGACAGGGAGGCACCTTC. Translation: CAISEPGQGGTF.

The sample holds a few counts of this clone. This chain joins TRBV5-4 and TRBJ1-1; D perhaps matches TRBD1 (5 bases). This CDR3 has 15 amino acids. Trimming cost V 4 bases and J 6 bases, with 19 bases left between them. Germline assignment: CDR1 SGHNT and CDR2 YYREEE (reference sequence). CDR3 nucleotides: TGTGCCAGCAGCCGGACATCTCTTGAGCTTTCTGAAGCTTTCTTT. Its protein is CASSRTSLELSEAFF.

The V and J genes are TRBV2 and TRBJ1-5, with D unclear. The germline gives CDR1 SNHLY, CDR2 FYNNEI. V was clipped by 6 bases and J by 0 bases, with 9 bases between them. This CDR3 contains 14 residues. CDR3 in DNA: TGTGCCAGCAGCAACGGGAATAGCAATCAGCCCCAGCATTTT. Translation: CASSNGNSNQPQHF. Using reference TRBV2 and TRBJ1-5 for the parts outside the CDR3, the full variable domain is EPEVTQTPSHQVTQMGQEVILRCVPISNHLYFYWYRQILGQKVEFLVSFYNNEISEKSEIFDDQFSVERPDGSNFTLKIRSTKLEDSAMYFCASSNGNSNQPQHFGDGTRLSIL.

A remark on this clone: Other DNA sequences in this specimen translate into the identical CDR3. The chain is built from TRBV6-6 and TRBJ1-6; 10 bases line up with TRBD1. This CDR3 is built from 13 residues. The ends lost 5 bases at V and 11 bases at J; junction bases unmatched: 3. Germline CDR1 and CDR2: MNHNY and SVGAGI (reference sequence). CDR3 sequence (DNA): TGTGCCAGCAGTACAGGACAGGGGGCACCCCTCCACTTT. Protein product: CASSTGQGAPLHF.

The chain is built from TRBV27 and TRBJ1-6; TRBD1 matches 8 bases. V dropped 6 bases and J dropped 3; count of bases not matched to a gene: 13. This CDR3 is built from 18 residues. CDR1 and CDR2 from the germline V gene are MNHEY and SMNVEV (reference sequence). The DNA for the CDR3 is TGTGCCAGCAGCTTAACTCAGGGGGCCGCTATCTATAATTCACCCCTCCACTTT. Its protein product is CASSLTQGAAIYNSPLHF.

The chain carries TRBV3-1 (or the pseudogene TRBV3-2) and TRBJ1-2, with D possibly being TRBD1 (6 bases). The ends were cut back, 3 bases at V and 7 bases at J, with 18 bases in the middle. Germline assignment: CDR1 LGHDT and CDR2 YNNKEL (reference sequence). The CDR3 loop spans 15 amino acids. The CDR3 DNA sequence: TGTGCCAGCAGCCAGATGGACAGAGCCCTCGGTGGCTACACCTTC. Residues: CASSQMDRALGGYTF.

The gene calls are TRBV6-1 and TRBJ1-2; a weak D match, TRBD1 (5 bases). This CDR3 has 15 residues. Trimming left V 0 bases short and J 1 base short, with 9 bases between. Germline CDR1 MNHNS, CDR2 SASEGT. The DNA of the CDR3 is TGTGCCAGCAGTGAAGCTGGGGGGAATAACTATGGCTACACCTTC. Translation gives CASSEAGGNNYGYTF.

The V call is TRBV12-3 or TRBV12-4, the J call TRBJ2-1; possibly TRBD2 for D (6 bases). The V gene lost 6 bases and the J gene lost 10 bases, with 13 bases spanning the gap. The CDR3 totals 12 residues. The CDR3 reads CASSRPGLEQFF. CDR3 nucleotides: TGTGCCAGCAGCAGACCGGGACTCGAGCAGTTCTTC.

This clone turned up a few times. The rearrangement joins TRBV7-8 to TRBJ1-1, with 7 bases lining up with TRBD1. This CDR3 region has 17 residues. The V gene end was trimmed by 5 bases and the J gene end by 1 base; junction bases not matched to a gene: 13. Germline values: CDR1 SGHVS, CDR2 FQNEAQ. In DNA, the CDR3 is TGTGCCAGCAGCCAACCAGGGGGACCAGGGCAGAACACTGAAGCTTTCTTT. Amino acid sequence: CASSQPGGPGQNTEAFF.

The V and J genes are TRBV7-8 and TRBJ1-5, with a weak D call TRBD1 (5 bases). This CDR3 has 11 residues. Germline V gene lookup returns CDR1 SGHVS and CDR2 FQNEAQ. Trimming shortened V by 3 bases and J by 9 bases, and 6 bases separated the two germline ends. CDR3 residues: CASSFQGPQHF. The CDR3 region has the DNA TGTGCCAGCAGCTTCCAGGGGCCCCAGCATTTT.

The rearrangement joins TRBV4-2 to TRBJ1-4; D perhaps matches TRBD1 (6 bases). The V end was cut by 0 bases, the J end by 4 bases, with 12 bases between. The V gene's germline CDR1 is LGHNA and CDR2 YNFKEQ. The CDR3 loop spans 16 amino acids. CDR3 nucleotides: TGTGCCAGCAGCCAAGATAAGGACAGAATTAATGAAAAACTGTTTTTT. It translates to CASSQDKDRINEKLFF.

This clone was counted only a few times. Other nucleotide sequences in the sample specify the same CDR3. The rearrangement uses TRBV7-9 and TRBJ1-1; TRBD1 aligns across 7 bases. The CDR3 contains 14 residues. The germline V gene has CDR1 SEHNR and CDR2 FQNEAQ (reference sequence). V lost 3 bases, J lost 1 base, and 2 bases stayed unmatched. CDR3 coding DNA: TGTGCCAGCAGCTTGACAGGGCCGAACACTGAAGCTTTCTTT. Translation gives CASSLTGPNTEAFF.